One and the same sample provided the 10 T cell receptor beta chains below, sequenced in a study of shared clonotypes between healthy human individuals. Naive CD8 cells lacked CD45RO and underwent positive selection for CCR7, leaving out terminally differentiated effector memory CD45RA+ cells. Clones were read by immunoSEQ multiplex PCR, and TCRdb kept only the in-frame ones, dropping some. The data hold about 2 million clones, with roughly 94% observed a single time. The specimen was naive CD8+ T cells sorted from blood. Receptors originate from a man aged 18 to 29 in good health.

The V and J genes are TRBV4-1 and TRBJ2-7; TRBD1 agrees at 10 bases. This CDR3 has 15 residues. V lost 1 base and J lost 5; bases outside the gene matches: 5. Per the germline V gene, CDR1 is MGHRA and CDR2 is YSYEKL. CDR3 amino acids: CASSQGQGARDEQYF. DNA for the CDR3: TGCGCCAGCAGCCAAGGACAGGGGGCGCGGGACGAGCAGTACTTC.

As regards this clone: Other DNA sequences from this sample encode an identical CDR3 as well. The V and J genes are TRBV5-1 and TRBJ2-7; 11 nucleotides align to TRBD2. CDR3 length: 14 residues. V was pared by 4 bases and J by 4 bases, with 4 bases of the junction left unmatched. CDR1 is SGHRS, CDR2 YFSETQ, per germline. This chain's CDR3 is CASSLRLAGYEQYF. The CDR3 nucleotides are TGCGCCAGCAGCCTCCGACTAGCGGGGTACGAGCAGTACTTC. The variable domain in full, completed from reference TRBV5-1 and TRBJ2-7, reads KAGVTQTPRYLIKTRGQQVTLSCSPISGHRSVSWYQQTPGQGLQFLFEYFSETQRNKGNFPGRFSGRQFSNSRSEMNVSTLELGDSALYLCASSLRLAGYEQYFGPGTRLTVT.

This rearrangement joins TRBV5-6 to TRBJ2-5, with D unresolved. The end of the DNA aligns better with TRBJ2-7, so the J call may be wrong. CDR3 length equals 13 residues. Germline V gene data show CDR1 as SGHDT and CDR2 as YYEEEE. The CDR3 bases are TGTGCCAGCAGCTTTCGGGCATTCTACGAGCAGTACTTC. It encodes CASSFRAFYEQYF.

The chain links TRBV4-3 to TRBJ2-1; tentative D call: TRBD1 (5 bases). The germline gives CDR1 LGHNA, CDR2 YSLEER. The CDR3 is 16 amino acids. The ends were cut back, 0 bases at V and 2 bases at J, with 11 bases in the middle. Here the CDR3 reads CASSQDSGAAYNEQFF. The CDR3, as DNA: TGCGCCAGCAGCCAAGATAGTGGGGCGGCCTACAATGAGCAGTTCTTC.

The CDR3 sequence is CATSRDNSGTQPQHF. CDR3 sequence (DNA): TGTGCCACCAGCAGAGACAATTCGGGGACCCAGCCCCAGCATTTT. The chain links TRBV15 to TRBJ1-5; D may be TRBD1 (5 bases). The CDR3 sequence is 15 residues long. Trimming shortened V by 0 bases and J by 7 bases, and 13 bases separated the two germline ends. The germline gives CDR1 LNHNV, CDR2 YYDKDF (reference sequence).

The gene calls are TRBV6-1 and TRBJ2-1; no firm D call. The CDR3 consists of 12 residues. Germline CDR1 MNHNS, CDR2 SASEGT. Deletions cut 10 bases from V and 2 bases from J, with 9 bases between. The CDR3 bases are TGTGCCACCGGATGGGCCTACAATGAGCAGTTCTTC. The encoded protein is CATGWAYNEQFF.

The rearrangement joins TRBV6-1 to TRBJ2-1, with 14 bases identical to TRBD2. The CDR3 is 17 residues long. CDR1 and CDR2 (germline): MNHNS, SASEGT. Trimming removed 3 bases from V and 3 bases from J; junction bases left unmatched: 4. The CDR3 here is CASSDRTSGGSYNEQFF. CDR3 nucleotides: TGTGCCAGCAGTGATAGGACTAGCGGGGGGAGCTACAATGAGCAGTTCTTC.

The chain has TRBV7-9 and TRBJ2-1, with 9 bases matching TRBD2. Germline assignment: CDR1 SEHNR and CDR2 FQNEAQ (reference sequence). The CDR3 is made up of 17 amino acids. Losses at the gene ends were 0 bases for V and 2 bases for J; bases not matched to a gene: 5. CDR3 protein: CASSLAASGNPYNEQFF. The CDR3 DNA reads TGTGCCAGCAGCTTAGCGGCTAGCGGGAACCCCTACAATGAGCAGTTCTTC.

This sequence joins TRBV5-6 and TRBJ1-2, with D unresolved. The ends were cut back, 0 bases at V and 4 bases at J, with 13 bases in the middle. The CDR3 has 15 amino acids. Germline lookup yields CDR1 SGHDT and CDR2 YYEEEE. The CDR3 reads CASSLATFLSYGYTF. The CDR3 DNA sequence: TGTGCCAGCAGCTTGGCCACTTTCCTAAGCTATGGCTACACCTTC.

V is TRBV5-4 and J is TRBJ2-2; D unclear. Germline V lookup: CDR1 SGHNT, CDR2 YYREEE (reference sequence). With 1 base removed from V and 3 bases from J, the gap between germline ends came to 16 bases. This CDR3 comprises 17 residues. CDR3 in amino acids: CASSLFPSEQDTGELFF. The CDR3 DNA is TGTGCCAGCAGCTTGTTCCCCTCGGAGCAGGACACCGGGGAGCTGTTTTTT.